This TCR beta chain was sequenced for a study of blood T cell repertoires in COVID-19. For the study at large: Both acute and convalescent COVID-19 samples were obtained from the United States, Italy and Spain.

TCRdb's table, derived via immunoSEQ multiplex PCR, lists solely in-frame clones and lacks some. Here the sample spans 300,000 to 350,000 clones, approximately 89% being singletons. The CDR3 consists of 15 residues. V was pared by 4 bases and J by 1 base, with 4 bases of the junction left unmatched. CDR1 is LGHDT and CDR2 is YNNKEL in the germline V gene (reference sequence). The clonotype was recovered from a man younger than 40 who had recovered from COVID-19. Sequencing was carried out using PBMCs or T cells enriched from blood (not recorded which). The chain employs TRBV3-1 (or the pseudogene TRBV3-2) and TRBJ2-1; 7 bases map to TRBD1. DNA for the CDR3: TGTGCCAGCAGCCGCAACAGGGGATCCTACAATGAGCAGTTCTTC. Translation gives CASSRNRGSYNEQFF.